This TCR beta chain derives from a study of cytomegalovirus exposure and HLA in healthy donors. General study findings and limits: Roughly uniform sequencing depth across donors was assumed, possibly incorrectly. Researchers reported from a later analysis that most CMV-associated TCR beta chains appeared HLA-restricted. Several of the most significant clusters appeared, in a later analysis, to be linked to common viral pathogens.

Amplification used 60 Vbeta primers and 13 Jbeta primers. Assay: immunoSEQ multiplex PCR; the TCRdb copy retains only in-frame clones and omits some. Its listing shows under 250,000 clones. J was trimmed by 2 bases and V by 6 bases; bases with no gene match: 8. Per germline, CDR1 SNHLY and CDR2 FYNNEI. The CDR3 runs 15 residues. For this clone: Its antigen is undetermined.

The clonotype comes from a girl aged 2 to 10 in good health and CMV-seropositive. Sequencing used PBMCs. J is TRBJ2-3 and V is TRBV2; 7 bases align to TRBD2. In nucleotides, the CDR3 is TGTGCCAGCAGCGCGGGACTATCAATCACAGATACGCAGTATTTT. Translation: CASSAGLSITDTQYF.